The count of the clone carrying this T cell receptor (beta chain) is one. The CDR3 loop spans 15 amino acids. Deletions cut 3 bases from V and 4 bases from J, with 15 bases between. The germline V gene has CDR1 MNHNS and CDR2 SASEGT. The data derive from a study of control samples from healthy donors and cancer patients. The data were produced by immunoSEQ multiplex PCR, yet TCRdb's version contains in-frame clones alone and is incomplete. The table has roughly 120,000 clones, 80% to 90% seen once. This clonotype was sampled from a woman between 50 and 59 years old with colorectal cancer. This chain joins TRBV6-1 and TRBJ2-5; D gene unclear. Sequenced material: PBMCs. The CDR3 region is CASSDSLAYGETQYF. The CDR3 coding sequence is TGTGCCAGCAGTGATAGCTTGGCCTACGGAGAGACCCAGTACTTC.